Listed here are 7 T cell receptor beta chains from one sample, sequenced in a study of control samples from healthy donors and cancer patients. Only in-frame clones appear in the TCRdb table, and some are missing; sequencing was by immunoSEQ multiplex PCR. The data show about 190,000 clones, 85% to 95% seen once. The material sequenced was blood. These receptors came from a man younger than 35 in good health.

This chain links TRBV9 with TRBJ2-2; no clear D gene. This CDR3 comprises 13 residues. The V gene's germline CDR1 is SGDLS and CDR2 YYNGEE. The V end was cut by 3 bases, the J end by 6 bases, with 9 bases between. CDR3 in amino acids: CASSAVNAGELFF. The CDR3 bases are TGTGCCAGCAGCGCTGTAAATGCCGGGGAGCTGTTTTTT.

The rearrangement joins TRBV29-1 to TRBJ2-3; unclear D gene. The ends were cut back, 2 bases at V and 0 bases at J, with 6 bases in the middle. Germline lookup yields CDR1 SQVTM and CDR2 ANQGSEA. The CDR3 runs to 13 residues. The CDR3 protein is CSVEPPSTDTQYF. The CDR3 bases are TGCAGCGTTGAACCTCCTAGCACAGATACGCAGTATTTT.

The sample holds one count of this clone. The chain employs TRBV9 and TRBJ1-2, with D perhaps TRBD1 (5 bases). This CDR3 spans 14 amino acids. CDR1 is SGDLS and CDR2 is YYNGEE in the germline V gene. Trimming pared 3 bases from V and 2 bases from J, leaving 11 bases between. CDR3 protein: CASSETQGNYGYTF. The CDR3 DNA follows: TGTGCCAGCAGCGAGACTCAGGGAAACTATGGCTACACCTTC.

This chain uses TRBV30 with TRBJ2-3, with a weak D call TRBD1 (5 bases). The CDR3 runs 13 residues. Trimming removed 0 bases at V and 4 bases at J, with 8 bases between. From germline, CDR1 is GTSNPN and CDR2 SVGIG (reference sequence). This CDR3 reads CAWSVGRADTQYF. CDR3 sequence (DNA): TGTGCCTGGAGTGTAGGCAGGGCAGATACGCAGTATTTT. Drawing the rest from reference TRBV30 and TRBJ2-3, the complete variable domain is SQTIHQWPATLVQPVGSPLSLECTVEGTSNPNLYWYRQAAGRGLQLLFYSVGIGQISSEVPQNLSASRPQDRQFILSSKKLLLSDSGFYLCAWSVGRADTQYFGPGTRLTVL.

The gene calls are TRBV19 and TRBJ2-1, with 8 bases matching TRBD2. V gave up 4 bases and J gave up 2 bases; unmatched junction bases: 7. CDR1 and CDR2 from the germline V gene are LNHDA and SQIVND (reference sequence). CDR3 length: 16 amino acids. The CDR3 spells CASSTAGGHAYNEQFF. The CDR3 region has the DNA TGTGCCAGTAGTACTGCGGGGGGTCACGCCTACAATGAGCAGTTCTTC.

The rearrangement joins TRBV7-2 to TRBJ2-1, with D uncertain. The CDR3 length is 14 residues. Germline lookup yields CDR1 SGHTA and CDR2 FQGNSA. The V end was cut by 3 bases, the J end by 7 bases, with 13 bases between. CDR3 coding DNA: TGTGCCAGCAGCTTTTCGGACGCAGAGAATGAGCAGTTCTTC. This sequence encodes CASSFSDAENEQFF. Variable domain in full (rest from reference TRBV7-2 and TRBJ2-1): GAGVSQSPSNKVTEKGKDVELRCDPISGHTALYWYRQSLGQGLEFLIYFQGNSAPDKSGLPSDRFSAERTGGSVSTLTIQRTQQEDSAVYLCASSFSDAENEQFFGPGTRLTVL.

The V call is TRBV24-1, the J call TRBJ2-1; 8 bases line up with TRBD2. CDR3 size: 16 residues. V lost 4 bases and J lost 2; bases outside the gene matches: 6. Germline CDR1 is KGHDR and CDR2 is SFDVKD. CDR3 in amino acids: CATSDTTSGAYNEQFF. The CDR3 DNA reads TGTGCCACCAGTGACACCACTAGCGGAGCCTACAATGAGCAGTTCTTC.